Listed below are T cell receptor beta chains from one sample, sequenced in a study of blood T cell repertoires in COVID-19. The method was immunoSEQ multiplex PCR; TCRdb's version includes in-frame clones alone and lacks a portion of them. The table includes 140,000 to 150,000 clones, around 85% detected once. Sequenced: PBMCs or T cells enriched from blood (not recorded which). These receptors were obtained from a middle-aged woman who had recovered from COVID-19. CDR3s leave out the opening cysteine and the closing phenylalanine or tryptophan. The listing skips clone size in some rows; elsewhere it reads once, few, many or a size class.

>TRBV10-1|TRBJ1-1|-
ASEMVGGRDTEAF
>TRBV5-5|TRBJ1-5|-
ASSSWSGSNQPQH
>TRBV7-2|TRBJ1-6|-
ASSQTGNNSPLH
>TRBV5-4|TRBJ1-1|once
AAKEERDTEAF
>TRBV6-5|TRBJ2-5|once
ASSRASQETQY
>TRBV13|TRBJ2-6|-
ASSPPTASSGANVLT
>TRBV2|TRBJ1-5|-
ASRSYSNQPQH
>TRBV6-1|TRBJ1-2|-
ASSEARGEGYT
>TRBV19|TRBJ2-7|-
ASSIYFETEREQY
>TRBV6-6|TRBJ2-2|-
ASTYRGLAGGWDTGELF
>TRBV7-9|TRBJ2-1|-
ASSRVEQF
>TRBV4-1|TRBJ2-3|-
ASSQDRVRKSEPDTQY
>TRBV5-6|TRBJ1-1|-
ASSLGTGGNTEAF
>TRBV7-9|TRBJ2-2|-
ASSPGQGADGELF
>TRBV7-9|TRBJ2-1|-
ASGLIGLAGDYEQF
>TRBV11-2|TRBJ2-1|-
ASSLVGSEQF
>TRBV9|TRBJ1-3|once
ASSSGDGNTIY
>TRBV6-5|TRBJ1-1|-
ASSYGTGGSRAF
>TRBV6-5|TRBJ1-1|-
ASRDRANTEAF